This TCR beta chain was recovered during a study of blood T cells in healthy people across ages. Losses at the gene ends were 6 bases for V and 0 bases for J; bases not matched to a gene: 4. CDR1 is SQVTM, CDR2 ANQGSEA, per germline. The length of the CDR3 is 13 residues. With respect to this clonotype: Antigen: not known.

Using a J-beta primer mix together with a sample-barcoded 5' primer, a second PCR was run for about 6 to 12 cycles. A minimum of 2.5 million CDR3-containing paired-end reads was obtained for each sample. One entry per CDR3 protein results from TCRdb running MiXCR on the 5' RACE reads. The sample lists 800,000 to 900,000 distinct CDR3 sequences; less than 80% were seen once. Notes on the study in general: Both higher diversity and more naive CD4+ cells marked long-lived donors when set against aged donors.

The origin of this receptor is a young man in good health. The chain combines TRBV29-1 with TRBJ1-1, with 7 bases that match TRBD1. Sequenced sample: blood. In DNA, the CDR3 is TGCAGCGTGGGACAGCTACTGAACACTGAAGCTTTCTTT. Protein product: CSVGQLLNTEAFF.